This T cell receptor beta chain was recovered during a study of shared T cell receptors in the human thymus. Germline values: CDR1 SNHLY, CDR2 FYNNEI. The CDR3 is 15 residues long. V lost 6 bases and J 10 bases, leaving 22 bases between the germline ends. Generated by immunoSEQ multiplex PCR, the TCRdb table keeps only in-frame clones and is missing some. The table lists more than 550,000 clones, 70% to 90% of them singletons. In addition, the sample was reused for a study of human thymus T cells. That paper states: The people who donated were healthy Finnish babies having corrective surgery for congenital heart defects. The thymus tissue came from resections taken during corrective heart surgery. Apparent bias marked the V and J gene usage of thymic and blood repertoires. Related reports documented highly overlapping thymic repertoires among unrelated individuals.

Sequenced input: thymocytes. The sequence derives from a boy under three years old with a congenital heart defect. This chain connects TRBV2 to TRBJ2-1; perhaps TRBD2 as D (6 bases). The CDR3 region is CASSALGRAEGEQFF. CDR3 in DNA: TGTGCCAGCAGCGCCCTCGGGCGAGCGGAGGGGGAGCAGTTCTTC.